This T cell receptor beta chain was identified during a study of shared clonotypes between healthy human individuals. A remark on this clone: What it recognizes is unknown.

The assay was run at deep level. Repertoires were generated with immunoSEQ multiplex PCR, while TCRdb's copy carries only in-frame clones and drops some. The table lists about 2.4 million clones, around 90% of them singletons. The CDR3 contains 14 residues. Per the germline V gene, CDR1 is SNHLY and CDR2 is FYNNEI. V lost 10 bases, J lost 7 bases, and 19 bases lay in between. Findings of the study overall: Clonotypes which were not shared had lower generation probabilities than clonotypes that all four donors shared.

The TCR sequence derives from a man aged 18-30 years in good health. The chain employs TRBV2 and TRBJ1-4, with D perhaps matching TRBD1 (6 bases). The sequenced material came from naive CD4+ T cells sorted from blood. Subset noted: CD45RA+ positively selected. CDR3 protein: CATAKTGIGEKLFF. As DNA, the CDR3 is TGTGCCACCGCCAAAACAGGGATCGGTGAAAAACTGTTTTTT.